A selection of T cell receptor beta chains follows, all from one sample in a study of a mutant IDH1 vaccine in newly diagnosed glioma. Measured with immunoSEQ multiplex PCR; TCRdb has only the in-frame clones, and not every one. The sample has tens of thousands of clones; around 82% are singletons. No cognate antigen is known for these TCRs. This material consisted of PBMCs, taken from a glioma patient whose treatment included an IDH1 peptide vaccine. Receptors originate from a woman aged 18-30 years with glioma. Some clones in this sample may be carry-over from other donors' samples. Both conserved end residues are part of each CDR3. The order of the fields is J gene, V gene, clone size, D gene, CDR3 DNA, CDR3 protein. D genes are given only for firm matches. Clone size is stated in some rows and not others, as once, few, many or a class when expanded.

j_gene: TRBJ1-2; v_gene: TRBV11-2; abundance: .; d_gene: .; CDR3nt: TGTGCCAGCATGGACAGACCTAACTATGGCTACACCTTC; CDR3aa: CASMDRPNYGYTF
j_gene: TRBJ1-2; v_gene: TRBV4-1; abundance: .; d_gene: .; CDR3nt: TGCGCCAGCAGCCAAGATTCGCCAGGGAACTATGGCTACACCTTC; CDR3aa: CASSQDSPGNYGYTF
j_gene: TRBJ2-7; v_gene: TRBV7-3; abundance: .; d_gene: .; CDR3nt: TGTGCCAGCAGCCCCTGGCCCACCTACGAGCAGTACTTC; CDR3aa: CASSPWPTYEQYF
j_gene: TRBJ1-4; v_gene: TRBV5-1; abundance: few; d_gene: .; CDR3nt: TGCGCCAGCAGCTTTACAACAACTAATGAAAAACTGTTTTTT; CDR3aa: CASSFTTTNEKLFF
j_gene: TRBJ2-1; v_gene: TRBV9; abundance: .; d_gene: TRBD2; CDR3nt: TGTGCCAGCAGCTACCGGACTAGCGGGAATTACAATGAGCAGTTCTTC; CDR3aa: CASSYRTSGNYNEQFF
j_gene: TRBJ1-6; v_gene: TRBV5-1; abundance: once; d_gene: .; CDR3nt: TGCGCCAGCAGCTTGGACAGAAATAATTCACCCCTCCACTTT; CDR3aa: CASSLDRNNSPLHF
j_gene: TRBJ2-7; v_gene: TRBV10-2; abundance: .; d_gene: .; CDR3nt: TGCGCCAGCAGCCAGGAGTGGGGGGATAGGGCCAACTACGAGCAGTACTTC; CDR3aa: CASSQEWGDRANYEQYF
j_gene: TRBJ2-2; v_gene: TRBV13; abundance: .; d_gene: .; CDR3nt: TGTGCCAGCAGGAGGGAGAGGGCCGGGGAGCTGTTTTTT; CDR3aa: CASRRERAGELFF
j_gene: TRBJ1-1; v_gene: TRBV5-6; abundance: once; d_gene: TRBD1; CDR3nt: TGTGCCAGCAGCTTTCCGGACAGGGTAAACACTGAAGCTTTCTTT; CDR3aa: CASSFPDRVNTEAFF
j_gene: TRBJ1-2; v_gene: TRBV6-5; abundance: .; d_gene: .; CDR3nt: TGTGCCAGCAGTTTCCTCCGGGACATAGACTATGGAGGCTACACCTTC; CDR3aa: CASSFLRDIDYGGYTF
j_gene: TRBJ1-4; v_gene: TRBV5-4; abundance: .; d_gene: TRBD1; CDR3nt: TGTGCCAGCAGCCAAGGGACAGGGGAAGGTTGGCGAAAACTGTTTTTT; CDR3aa: CASSQGTGEGWRKLFF
j_gene: TRBJ2-5; v_gene: TRBV11-3; abundance: .; d_gene: .; CDR3nt: TGTGCCAGCAGCTTAGTTCGGGGTGGGGAGACCCAGTACTTC; CDR3aa: CASSLVRGGETQYF
j_gene: TRBJ2-7; v_gene: TRBV5-6; abundance: .; d_gene: TRBD1; CDR3nt: TGTGCCAGCAGCTTATTAGGGACAGGATCCTACGAGCAGTACTTC; CDR3aa: CASSLLGTGSYEQYF
j_gene: TRBJ2-1; v_gene: TRBV14; abundance: .; d_gene: .; CDR3nt: TGTGCCAGCAGCCAAGAGATGGTTAGTGAGCAGTTCTTC; CDR3aa: CASSQEMVSEQFF
j_gene: TRBJ1-5; v_gene: TRBV30; abundance: .; d_gene: .; CDR3nt: TGTGCCGGAAAACAGGGTAATCAGCCCCAGCATTTT; CDR3aa: CAGKQGNQPQHF
j_gene: TRBJ1-5; v_gene: TRBV7-8; abundance: .; d_gene: .; CDR3nt: TGTGCCAGCAGCTTAAGGCAGTTAAATCAGCCCCAGCATTTT; CDR3aa: CASSLRQLNQPQHF
j_gene: TRBJ2-1; v_gene: TRBV7-8; abundance: .; d_gene: TRBD2; CDR3nt: TGTGCCAGCAGCCTGGATAGGCCTAGCGGGAACTATGAGCAGTTCTTC; CDR3aa: CASSLDRPSGNYEQFF
j_gene: TRBJ1-1; v_gene: TRBV6-6; abundance: .; d_gene: .; CDR3nt: TGTGCCAGCAGCCCACAGGGGAACACTGAAGCTTTCTTT; CDR3aa: CASSPQGNTEAFF
j_gene: TRBJ2-5; v_gene: TRBV7-2; abundance: once; d_gene: TRBD1; CDR3nt: TGTGCCAGCAGCTTAGTGTACAGGGGGTTGCGAGAGACCCAGTACTTC; CDR3aa: CASSLVYRGLRETQYF
j_gene: TRBJ2-7; v_gene: TRBV29-1; abundance: .; d_gene: .; CDR3nt: TGCAGCGCCGCCTTTTCGGGGTACGAGCAGTACTTC; CDR3aa: CSAAFSGYEQYF
j_gene: TRBJ1-2; v_gene: TRBV7-6; abundance: .; d_gene: TRBD1; CDR3nt: TGTGCCAGCAGCCCACAGGGGGCACTTCTCTATGGCTACACCTTC; CDR3aa: CASSPQGALLYGYTF
j_gene: TRBJ2-1; v_gene: TRBV19; abundance: .; d_gene: TRBD1; CDR3nt: TGTGCCAGTACCATCGGAGGAGGACAGGGGATCGTCAATGAGCAGTTCTTC; CDR3aa: CASTIGGGQGIVNEQFF
j_gene: TRBJ1-2; v_gene: TRBV14; abundance: .; d_gene: .; CDR3nt: TGTGCCAGCAGCCAAGTCCGGGACACCAGGGGTTCTAACTATGGCTACACCTTC; CDR3aa: CASSQVRDTRGSNYGYTF
j_gene: TRBJ2-7; v_gene: TRBV4-3; abundance: .; d_gene: TRBD1; CDR3nt: TGCGCCAGCAGCCAAAACCGGGGGACAGGCTACGAGCAGTACTTC; CDR3aa: CASSQNRGTGYEQYF
j_gene: TRBJ1-2; v_gene: TRBV6-1; abundance: .; d_gene: .; CDR3nt: TGTGCCAGCAGTGCGGTCTCGGGGTCGTACTATGGCTACACCTTC; CDR3aa: CASSAVSGSYYGYTF
j_gene: TRBJ1-2; v_gene: TRBV14; abundance: .; d_gene: .; CDR3nt: TGTGCCAGCAGCCAAGTGGTGGGCAACTATGGCTACACCTTC; CDR3aa: CASSQVVGNYGYTF
j_gene: TRBJ2-5; v_gene: TRBV7-2; abundance: once; d_gene: .; CDR3nt: TGTGCCAGCAGCCCTAGGGTTCAGACCCAGTACTTC; CDR3aa: CASSPRVQTQYF
j_gene: TRBJ2-5; v_gene: TRBV21-1; abundance: .; d_gene: .; CDR3nt: TGTGCCAGCAGCAACGGGCTGCAAGAGACCCAGTACTTC; CDR3aa: CASSNGLQETQYF
j_gene: TRBJ2-7; v_gene: TRBV11-2; abundance: .; d_gene: .; CDR3nt: TGTGCCAGCAGCTTAGCAGGGGCCTACGAGCAGTACTTC; CDR3aa: CASSLAGAYEQYF
j_gene: TRBJ2-1; v_gene: TRBV6-1; abundance: .; d_gene: .; CDR3nt: TGTGCCAGCAGTCCCAGAGATGAGCAGTTCTTC; CDR3aa: CASSPRDEQFF
j_gene: TRBJ1-5; v_gene: TRBV9; abundance: .; d_gene: .; CDR3nt: TGTGCCAGCAGCGTAGAGGGAGGTAATCAGCCCCAGCATTTT; CDR3aa: CASSVEGGNQPQHF
j_gene: TRBJ1-5; v_gene: TRBV18; abundance: .; d_gene: .; CDR3nt: TGTGCCAGCTCACCAAAGGGAAGCAAATTTCAGCCCCAGCATTTT; CDR3aa: CASSPKGSKFQPQHF
j_gene: TRBJ1-4; v_gene: TRBV19; abundance: .; d_gene: .; CDR3nt: TGTGCCAGTACCCCAGGGGCAACTAATGAAAAACTGTTTTTT; CDR3aa: CASTPGATNEKLFF
j_gene: TRBJ1-1; v_gene: TRBV10-1; abundance: .; d_gene: .; CDR3nt: TGCGCCAGCAGTGGGGGAAGGGAGGACGGGTACAATTTGAACACTGAAGCTTTCTTT; CDR3aa: CASSGGREDGYNLNTEAFF
j_gene: TRBJ2-2; v_gene: TRBV21-1; abundance: .; d_gene: .; CDR3nt: TGTGCCAGCACCTGCCGGGACAGGGGGAACGGGGGCCGGGAGCTGTTTTTT; CDR3aa: CASTCRDRGNGGRELFF
j_gene: TRBJ1-2; v_gene: TRBV30; abundance: once; d_gene: .; CDR3nt: TGTGCCTGGGAGGACCGTAACTATGGCTACACCTTC; CDR3aa: CAWEDRNYGYTF
j_gene: TRBJ2-3; v_gene: TRBV5-4; abundance: .; d_gene: TRBD2; CDR3nt: TGTGCCAGCAGCCAAAGCGGGAGAACCGCAGATACGCAGTATTTT; CDR3aa: CASSQSGRTADTQYF
j_gene: TRBJ1-2; v_gene: TRBV6-5; abundance: .; d_gene: TRBD1; CDR3nt: TGTGCCAGCAGTTACTCTGGGACAGGGACGAGCTACACCTTC; CDR3aa: CASSYSGTGTSYTF
j_gene: TRBJ1-2; v_gene: TRBV5-1; abundance: .; d_gene: .; CDR3nt: TGCGCCAGCAGCTTGGGGACAGTCGGTGGCTACACCTTC; CDR3aa: CASSLGTVGGYTF
j_gene: TRBJ2-5; v_gene: TRBV6-6; abundance: few; d_gene: .; CDR3nt: TGTGCCAGCAGTTTAGGAGAGACCCAGTACTTC; CDR3aa: CASSLGETQYF
j_gene: TRBJ2-1; v_gene: TRBV29-1; abundance: .; d_gene: .; CDR3nt: TGCAGCGTTGACAGTACGGGACTCTACAATGAGCAGTTCTTC; CDR3aa: CSVDSTGLYNEQFF
j_gene: TRBJ2-7; v_gene: TRBV4-2; abundance: .; d_gene: TRBD1; CDR3nt: TGTGCCAGCAGCCAAGATCTCAGGGGGACAGGGGGCGTTTACGAGCAGTACTTC; CDR3aa: CASSQDLRGTGGVYEQYF
j_gene: TRBJ1-3; v_gene: TRBV5-1; abundance: .; d_gene: .; CDR3nt: TGCGCCAGCAGCTTGGATACTACACTTGCCTCTGGAAACACCATATATTTT; CDR3aa: CASSLDTTLASGNTIYF
j_gene: TRBJ2-7; v_gene: TRBV11-2; abundance: .; d_gene: .; CDR3nt: TGTGCCAGCACCCCGGGATACGAGCAGTACTTC; CDR3aa: CASTPGYEQYF
j_gene: TRBJ2-2; v_gene: TRBV12-5; abundance: few; d_gene: .; CDR3nt: TGTGCTAGTGGTTTGCCAAGTCCGGGAAAACAGGAGCTGTTTTTT; CDR3aa: CASGLPSPGKQELFF
j_gene: TRBJ1-2; v_gene: TRBV29-1; abundance: .; d_gene: .; CDR3nt: TGCAGCGTTGAAGATCTAAGCCGTCCAGGGGCCTATGGCTACACCTTC; CDR3aa: CSVEDLSRPGAYGYTF
j_gene: TRBJ2-5; v_gene: TRBV9; abundance: once; d_gene: .; CDR3nt: TGTGCCAGCAGCGAGGGTCGAGGGATAGTAGAGACCCAGTACTTC; CDR3aa: CASSEGRGIVETQYF
j_gene: TRBJ1-1; v_gene: TRBV6-1; abundance: once; d_gene: .; CDR3nt: TGTGCCAGCATCCAGTCGGGGGGACCCACTGAAGCTTTCTTT; CDR3aa: CASIQSGGPTEAFF
j_gene: TRBJ1-1; v_gene: TRBV10-3; abundance: .; d_gene: .; CDR3nt: TGTGCCATCAGTCCTAACAGGAACACTGAAGCTTTCTTT; CDR3aa: CAISPNRNTEAFF
j_gene: TRBJ2-7; v_gene: TRBV11-3; abundance: .; d_gene: TRBD2; CDR3nt: TGTGCCAGCAGCTTAGGAGGGGGACTAGCGGGAGATCAGGAGCAGTACTTC; CDR3aa: CASSLGGGLAGDQEQYF
j_gene: TRBJ1-1; v_gene: TRBV9; abundance: .; d_gene: .; CDR3nt: TGTGCCAGCAGCGTAGATGAGGCCAGGCCAAGGGCTTTCTTT; CDR3aa: CASSVDEARPRAFF
j_gene: TRBJ1-1; v_gene: TRBV14; abundance: .; d_gene: .; CDR3nt: TGTGCCAGCAGCCAACTACTTCCCGGGGAAAACACTGAAGCTTTCTTT; CDR3aa: CASSQLLPGENTEAFF
j_gene: TRBJ1-1; v_gene: TRBV19; abundance: .; d_gene: .; CDR3nt: TGTGCCAGTACGAGGGCAAACACTGAAGCTTTCTTT; CDR3aa: CASTRANTEAFF